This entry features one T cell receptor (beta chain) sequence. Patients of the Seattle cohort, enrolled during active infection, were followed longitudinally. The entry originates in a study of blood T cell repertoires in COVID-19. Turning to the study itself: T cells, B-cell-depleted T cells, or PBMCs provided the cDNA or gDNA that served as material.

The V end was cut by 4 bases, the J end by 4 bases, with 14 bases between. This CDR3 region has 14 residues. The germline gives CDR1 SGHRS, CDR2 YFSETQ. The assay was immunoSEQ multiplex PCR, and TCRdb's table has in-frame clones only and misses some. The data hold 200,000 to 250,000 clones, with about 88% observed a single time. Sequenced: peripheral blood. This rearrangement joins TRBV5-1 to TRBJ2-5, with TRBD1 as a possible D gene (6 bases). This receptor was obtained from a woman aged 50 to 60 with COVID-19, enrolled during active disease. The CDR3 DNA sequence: TGCGCCAGCAGCCATACAGGGTACAGAGAGACCCAGTACTTC. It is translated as CASSHTGYRETQYF.